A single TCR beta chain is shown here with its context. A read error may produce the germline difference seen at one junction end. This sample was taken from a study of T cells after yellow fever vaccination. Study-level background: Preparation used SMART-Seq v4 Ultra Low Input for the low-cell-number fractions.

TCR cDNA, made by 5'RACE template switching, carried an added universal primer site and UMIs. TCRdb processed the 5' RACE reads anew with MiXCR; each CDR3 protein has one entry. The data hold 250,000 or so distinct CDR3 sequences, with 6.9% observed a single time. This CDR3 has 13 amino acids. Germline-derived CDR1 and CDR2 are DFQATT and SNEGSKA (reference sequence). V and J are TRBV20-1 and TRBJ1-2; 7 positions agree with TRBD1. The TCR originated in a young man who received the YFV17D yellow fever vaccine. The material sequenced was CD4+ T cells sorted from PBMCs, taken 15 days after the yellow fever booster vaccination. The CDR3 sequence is CCARQGGGYGYTF. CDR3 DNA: TGCTGTGCTAGACAGGGTGGGGGCTATGGCTACACCTTC.